The clone carrying this T cell receptor (beta chain) has ten or more counts. Its antigen remains unknown. The junction shows a germline mismatch at one end, possibly a read error. The CDR3 is 18 residues long. Germline CDR1 is SSHAT and CDR2 is FNYEAQ (reference sequence). This sample is drawn from a study of CD8 T cells in ankylosing spondylitis. Construction of TCR beta libraries was performed using quantitative 5'-RACE with molecular barcodes. TCRdb reprocessed the 5' RACE reads via MiXCR and lists one record per CDR3 protein. Among approximately 39,000 distinct CDR3 sequences listed, approximately 10% were seen once. Study-level results: A motif of eight highly homologous TCR beta variants was seen as apparently characteristic of ankylosing spondylitis blood. The study looked at matched synovial fluid samples from ankylosing spondylitis patients. Disease-linked clones were reported to be significantly enriched there.

V gene TRBV7-7 combines with J gene TRBJ2-1; 7 nucleotides align to TRBD1. The specimen was synovial fluid, either unsorted or a sorted T cell fraction (not recorded which). The clonotype was recovered from a male donor with ankylosing spondylitis. The CDR3 is CASSRYVRDRIQYNEQFF. CDR3 nucleotides: TGTGCTAGCAGCCGATACGTCCGGGACAGAATACAGTACAATGAGCAGTTCTTC.